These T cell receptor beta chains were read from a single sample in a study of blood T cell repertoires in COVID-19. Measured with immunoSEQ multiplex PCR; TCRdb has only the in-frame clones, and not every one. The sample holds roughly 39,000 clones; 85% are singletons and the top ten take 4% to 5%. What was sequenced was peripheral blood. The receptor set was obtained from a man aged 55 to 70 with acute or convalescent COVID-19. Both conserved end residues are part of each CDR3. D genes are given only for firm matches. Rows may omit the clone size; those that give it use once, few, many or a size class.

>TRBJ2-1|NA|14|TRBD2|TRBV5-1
CASSSIPSGDEQFF
TGCGCCAGCAGCTCCATCCCTAGCGGTGATGAGCAGTTCTTC
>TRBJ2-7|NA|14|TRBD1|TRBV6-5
CASTPSGQRGEQYF
TGTGCCAGCACCCCTTCGGGACAGCGAGGCGAGCAGTACTTC
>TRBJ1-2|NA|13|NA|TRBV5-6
CASSFIGGYGYTF
TGTGCCAGCAGCTTTATAGGAGGGTATGGCTACACCTTC
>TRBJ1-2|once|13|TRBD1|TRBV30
CAWSARRGQGYTF
TGTGCCTGGAGCGCCCGCAGGGGGCAAGGCTACACCTTC
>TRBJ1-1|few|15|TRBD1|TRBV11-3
CASSLPQGAATEAFF
TGTGCCAGCAGCTTACCACAGGGGGCGGCCACTGAAGCTTTCTTT
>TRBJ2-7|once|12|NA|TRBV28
CASTSGAYEQYF
TGTGCCAGCACCAGCGGCGCCTACGAGCAGTACTTC
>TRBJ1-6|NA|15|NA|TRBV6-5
CASSPTGPDNSPLHF
TGTGCCAGCAGTCCTACAGGGCCGGATAATTCACCCCTCCACTTT
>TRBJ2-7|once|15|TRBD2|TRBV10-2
CASRKGLAGETEQYF
TGCGCCAGCAGGAAGGGACTAGCGGGAGAGACAGAGCAGTACTTC
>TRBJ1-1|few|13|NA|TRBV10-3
CAISEGGNTEAFF
TGTGCCATCAGTGAAGGCGGGAACACTGAAGCTTTCTTT
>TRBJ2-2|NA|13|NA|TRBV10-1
CASSQGLGTELFF
TGCGCCAGCAGCCAGGGTTTGGGAACGGAGCTGTTTTTT
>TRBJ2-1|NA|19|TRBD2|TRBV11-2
CASSLDRRTSGRDNNEQFF
TGTGCCAGCAGCTTAGATCGAAGGACTAGCGGGAGGGATAACAATGAGCAGTTCTTC
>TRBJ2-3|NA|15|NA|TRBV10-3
CAISESTPRADTQYF
TGTGCCATCAGTGAGTCCACACCGAGGGCAGATACGCAGTATTTT
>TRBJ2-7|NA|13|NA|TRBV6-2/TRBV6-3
CASSPTLVSEQYF
TGTGCCAGCAGTCCCACCCTAGTTTCCGAGCAGTACTTC
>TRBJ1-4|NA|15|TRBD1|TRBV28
CASSSMTGGYEKLFF
TGTGCCAGCAGTTCCATGACAGGGGGATATGAAAAACTGTTTTTT
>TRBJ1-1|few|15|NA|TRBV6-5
CASSHGGDVNTEAFF
TGTGCCAGCAGCCATGGGGGGGATGTAAACACTGAAGCTTTCTTT
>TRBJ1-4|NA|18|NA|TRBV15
CATSRDRGGDATNEKLFF
TGTGCCACCAGCAGAGATCGTGGAGGGGATGCAACTAATGAAAAACTGTTTTTT
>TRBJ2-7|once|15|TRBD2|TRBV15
CATSRGRGETYEQYF
TGTGCCACCAGCAGAGGACGGGGGGAGACCTACGAGCAGTACTTC
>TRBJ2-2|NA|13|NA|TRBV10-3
CAINESREVELFF
TGTGCCATCAACGAGTCGAGGGAGGTGGAGCTGTTTTTT
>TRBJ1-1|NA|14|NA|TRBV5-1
CASSAQGKNTEAFF
TGCGCCAGCAGTGCCCAGGGAAAGAACACTGAAGCTTTCTTT
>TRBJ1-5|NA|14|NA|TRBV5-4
CASSLQGSNQPQHF
TGTGCCAGCAGCTTGCAGGGAAGCAATCAGCCCCAGCATTTT
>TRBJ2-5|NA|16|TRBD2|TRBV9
CASSVATQGGQETQYF
TGTGCCAGCAGCGTAGCTACGCAGGGAGGGCAAGAGACCCAGTACTTC
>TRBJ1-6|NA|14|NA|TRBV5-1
CASRDSSYNSPLHF
TGCGCCAGCAGGGACAGCTCCTATAATTCACCCCTCCACTTT
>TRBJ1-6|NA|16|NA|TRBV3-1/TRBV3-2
CASSQFSGTPNSPLHF
TGTGCCAGCAGCCAATTCTCTGGGACACCAAATTCACCCCTCCACTTT
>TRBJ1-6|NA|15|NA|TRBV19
CASRRVDRQNSPLHF
TGTGCCAGTAGACGCGTCGACAGGCAAAATTCACCCCTCCACTTT
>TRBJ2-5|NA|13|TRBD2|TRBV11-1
CASSFGRAGTQYF
TGTGCCAGCAGCTTTGGGAGGGCGGGGACCCAGTACTTC
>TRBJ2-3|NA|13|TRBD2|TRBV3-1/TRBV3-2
CASSRTGGDTQYF
TGTGCCAGCAGCCGAACGGGGGGAGATACGCAGTATTTT
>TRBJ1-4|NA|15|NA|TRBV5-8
CASSRIQGYNEKLFF
TGTGCCAGCAGCCGTATACAGGGCTATAATGAAAAACTGTTTTTT
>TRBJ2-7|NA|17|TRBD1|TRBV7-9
CASSLYRGGQGNDEQYF
TGTGCCAGCAGCTTATATAGAGGGGGACAGGGAAATGACGAGCAGTACTTC
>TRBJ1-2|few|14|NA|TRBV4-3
CASSQGVDNYGYTF
TGCGCCAGCAGCCAAGGAGTCGATAACTATGGCTACACCTTC
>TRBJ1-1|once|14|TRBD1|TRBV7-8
CASSLGSTTGRAFF
TGTGCCAGCAGCCTAGGCTCGACGACAGGGAGAGCTTTCTTT
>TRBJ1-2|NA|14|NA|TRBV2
CASNPTGLDYGYTF
TGTGCCAGCAATCCAACGGGACTGGACTATGGCTACACCTTC
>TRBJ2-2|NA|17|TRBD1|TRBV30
CAWSVRTGGWNTGELFF
TGTGCCTGGAGTGTAAGGACAGGGGGCTGGAACACCGGGGAGCTGTTTTTT
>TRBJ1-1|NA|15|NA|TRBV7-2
CASSATGKGLTEAFF
TGTGCCAGCAGCGCTACAGGGAAAGGGCTGACTGAAGCTTTCTTT
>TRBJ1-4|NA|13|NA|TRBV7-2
CASSPRPNEKLFF
TGTGCCAGCAGCCCCCGTCCTAATGAAAAACTGTTTTTT
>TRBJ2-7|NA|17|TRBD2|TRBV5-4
CASSLYLAGGVSYEQYF
TGTGCCAGCAGCTTGTATCTAGCGGGGGGCGTCTCCTACGAGCAGTACTTC
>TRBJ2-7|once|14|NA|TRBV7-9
CASSLGTAVLEQYF
TGTGCCAGCAGCTTAGGCACGGCGGTGCTGGAGCAGTACTTC
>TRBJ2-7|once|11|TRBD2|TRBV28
CASSWGGEQYF
TGTGCCAGCAGTTGGGGGGGCGAGCAGTACTTC
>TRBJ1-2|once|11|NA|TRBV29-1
CSAGLPDGYTF
TGCAGCGCGGGACTCCCGGATGGCTACACCTTC
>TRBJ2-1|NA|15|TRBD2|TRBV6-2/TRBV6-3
CASSDTSGSHNEQFF
TGTGCCAGCAGTGACACTAGCGGGAGCCACAATGAGCAGTTCTTC
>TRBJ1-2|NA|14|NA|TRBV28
CASLGAPGFNGYTF
TGTGCCAGCCTGGGGGCCCCAGGGTTCAATGGCTACACCTTC
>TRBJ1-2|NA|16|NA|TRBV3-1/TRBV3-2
CASSQDTGSGYIGYTF
TGTGCCAGCAGCCAAGATACGGGTTCGGGGTATATTGGCTACACCTTC
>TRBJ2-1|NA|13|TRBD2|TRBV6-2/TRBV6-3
CASSGGTSDEQFF
TGTGCCAGCAGCGGTGGGACTAGCGATGAGCAGTTCTTC
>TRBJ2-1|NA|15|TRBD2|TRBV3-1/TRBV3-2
CASSPRAGGNGEQFF
TGTGCCAGCAGCCCCAGAGCGGGGGGTAATGGTGAGCAGTTCTTC
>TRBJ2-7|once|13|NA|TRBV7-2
CASSQDSSYEQYF
TGTGCCAGCAGCCAGGACAGCTCCTACGAGCAGTACTTC
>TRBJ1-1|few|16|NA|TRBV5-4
CASSLGAGTTNTEAFF
TGTGCCAGCAGCTTGGGGGCCGGGACAACGAACACTGAAGCTTTCTTT